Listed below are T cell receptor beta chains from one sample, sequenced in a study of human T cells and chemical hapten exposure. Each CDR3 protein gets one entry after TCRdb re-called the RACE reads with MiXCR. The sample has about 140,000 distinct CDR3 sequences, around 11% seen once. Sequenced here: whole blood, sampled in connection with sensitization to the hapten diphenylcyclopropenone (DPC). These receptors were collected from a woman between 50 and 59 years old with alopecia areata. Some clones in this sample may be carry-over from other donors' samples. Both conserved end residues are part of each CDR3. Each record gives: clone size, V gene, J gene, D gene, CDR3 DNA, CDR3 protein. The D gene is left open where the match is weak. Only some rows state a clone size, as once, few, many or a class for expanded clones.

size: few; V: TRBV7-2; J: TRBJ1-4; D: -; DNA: TGTGCCAGCAGCTTAGGTGGGGCCAATGAAAAACTGTTTTTT; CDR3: CASSLGGANEKLFF
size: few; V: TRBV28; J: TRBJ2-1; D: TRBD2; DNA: TGTGCCCTAGCGGGATCGAGCAATGAGCAGTTCTTC; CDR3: CALAGSSNEQFF
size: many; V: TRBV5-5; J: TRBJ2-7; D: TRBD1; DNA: TGTGCCAGCAGCCTTCAGGGGGCCTACGAGCAGTACTTC; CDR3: CASSLQGAYEQYF
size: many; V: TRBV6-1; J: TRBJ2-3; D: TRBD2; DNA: TGTGCCAGCAGAAGAATGGGGCTAGCGGGAGATGGAGATACGCAGTATTTT; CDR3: CASRRMGLAGDGDTQYF
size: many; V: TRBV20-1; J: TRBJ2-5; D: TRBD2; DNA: TGCAGTGCTACCCCTCCTAGCGGGTCCGGCGCCCAAGAGACCCAGTACTTC; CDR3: CSATPPSGSGAQETQYF
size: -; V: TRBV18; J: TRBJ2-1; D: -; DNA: TGTGCCAGCTCACCCTTCCAGGCTGCCAATGAGCAGTTCTTC; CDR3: CASSPFQAANEQFF
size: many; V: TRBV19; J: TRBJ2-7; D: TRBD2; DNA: TGTGCCAGTAGTATTAGCGGGAGGCCCTCCTACGAGCAGTACTTC; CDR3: CASSISGRPSYEQYF
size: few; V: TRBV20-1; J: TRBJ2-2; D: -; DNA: TGCAGTGCCGCACCCCCAGCTAGGGGCGGGGAGCTGTTTTTT; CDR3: CSAAPPARGGELFF
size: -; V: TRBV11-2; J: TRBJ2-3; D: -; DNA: TGTGCCAGCAGCCCAGACTGGGGCCCCACAGATACGCAGTATTTT; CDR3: CASSPDWGPTDTQYF
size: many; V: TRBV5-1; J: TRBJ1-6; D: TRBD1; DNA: TGCGCCAGCAGCCTATTGGGACAGGACGCCCCGGGGGGAAATTCACCCCTCCACTTT; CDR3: CASSLLGQDAPGGNSPLHF
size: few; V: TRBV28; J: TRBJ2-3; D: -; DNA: TGTGCCAGCAGTTTAGGACGGAGGGCCGGGGGCACAGATACGCAGTATTTT; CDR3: CASSLGRRAGGTDTQYF
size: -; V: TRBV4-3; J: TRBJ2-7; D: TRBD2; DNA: TGCGCCAGCAGCCACACCGGGGAGGGCTACGAGCAGTACTTC; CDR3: CASSHTGEGYEQYF
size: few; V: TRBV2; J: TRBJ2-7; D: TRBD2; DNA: TGTGCCAGCACCACCCGGACTAGCGGATACGGGCAGTACTTC; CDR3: CASTTRTSGYGQYF
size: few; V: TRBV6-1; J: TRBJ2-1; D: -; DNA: TGTGCCAGCCTCCACGTGACCAATGAGCAGTTCTTC; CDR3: CASLHVTNEQFF
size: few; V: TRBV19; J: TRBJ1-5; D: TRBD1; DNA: TGTGCCAGTAGTACGACAGGGTTCAGCCAGCCCCAGCATTTT; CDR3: CASSTTGFSQPQHF
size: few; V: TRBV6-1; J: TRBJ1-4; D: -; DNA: TGTGCCAGCCGGGGTGGGGGCGAAAAACTGTTTTTT; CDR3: CASRGGGEKLFF
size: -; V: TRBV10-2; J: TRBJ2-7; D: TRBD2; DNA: TGCGCCAGCAGTGAGTCACCTAGCGGGACCTACGAGCAGTACTTC; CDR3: CASSESPSGTYEQYF
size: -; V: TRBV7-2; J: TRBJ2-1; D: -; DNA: TGTGCCAGCAGCCGGAGGGCCGGGGCGGATGAGCAGTTCTTC; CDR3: CASSRRAGADEQFF
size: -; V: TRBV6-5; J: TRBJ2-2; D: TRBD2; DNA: TGTGCCAGCAGTACCCCCACTCAGCGGGAGTTTTGGAAGGACACCGGGGAGCTGTTTTTT; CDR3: CASSTPTQREFWKDTGELFF
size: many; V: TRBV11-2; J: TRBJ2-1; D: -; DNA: TGTGCCAGCAGCGCCCGCCACTGGGATGAGCAGTTCTTC; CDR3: CASSARHWDEQFF
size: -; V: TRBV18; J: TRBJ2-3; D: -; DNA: TGTGCCAGCTCACCGCCCACAGGGTTGGATACGCAGTATTTT; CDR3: CASSPPTGLDTQYF
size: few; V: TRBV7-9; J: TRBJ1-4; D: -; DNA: TGTGCCAGCAGCCGAGGGGCCGGGGTTCGGGAAAAACTGTTTTTT; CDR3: CASSRGAGVREKLFF
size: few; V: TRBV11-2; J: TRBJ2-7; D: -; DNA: TGTGCCAGCAGCCTGGGGGCAGGCGACCCCTACGAGCAGTACTTC; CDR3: CASSLGAGDPYEQYF
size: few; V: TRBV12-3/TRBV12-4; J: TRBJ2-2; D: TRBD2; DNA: TGTGCCAGCACCTCCCAACTAGCGGCTCCCACCGGGGAGCTGTTTTTT; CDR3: CASTSQLAAPTGELFF
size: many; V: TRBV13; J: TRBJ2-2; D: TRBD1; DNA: TGTGCCAGCAGCTGGGCTGGGACAGGGAACGCCGGGGAGCTGTTTTTT; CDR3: CASSWAGTGNAGELFF
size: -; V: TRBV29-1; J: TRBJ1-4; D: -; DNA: TGCAGCGCGGAGGGGAGAACAACTAATGAAAAACTGTTTTTT; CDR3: CSAEGRTTNEKLFF
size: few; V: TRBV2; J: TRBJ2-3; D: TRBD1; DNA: TGTGCCAGCAGACCGACAGGGTCAGATACGCAGTATTTT; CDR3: CASRPTGSDTQYF
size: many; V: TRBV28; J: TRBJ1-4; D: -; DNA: TGTGCCAGCAGTTCGGGACCCTCCTCTAATGAAAAACTGTTTTTT; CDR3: CASSSGPSSNEKLFF
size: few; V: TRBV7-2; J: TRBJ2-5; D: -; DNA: TGTGCCACCCTTCAGAGTATCCAAGAGACCCAGTACTTC; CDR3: CATLQSIQETQYF
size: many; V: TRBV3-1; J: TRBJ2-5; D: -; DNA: TGTGCCAGCAGTCCAAAGAGGGAGATAGAGACCCAGTACTTC; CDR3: CASSPKREIETQYF
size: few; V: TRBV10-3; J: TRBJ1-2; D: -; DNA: TGTGCCATCAGTGAGTGGACCAACGGCTACACCTTC; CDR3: CAISEWTNGYTF
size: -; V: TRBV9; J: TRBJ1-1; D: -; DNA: TGTGCCAGCAGCGTAATAGGGGCAATGAACACTGAAGCTTTCTTT; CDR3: CASSVIGAMNTEAFF
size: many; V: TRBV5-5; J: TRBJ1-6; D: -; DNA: TGTGCCAGCAGCTCGGTTAATTCACCCCTCCACTTT; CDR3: CASSSVNSPLHF
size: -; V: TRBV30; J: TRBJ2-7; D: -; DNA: TGTGCCTGGAGTGTACCTGCGGGTTGGGGTGGGGAGCAGTACTTC; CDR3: CAWSVPAGWGGEQYF
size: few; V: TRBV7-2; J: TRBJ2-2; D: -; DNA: TGTGCCAGCAGCTTGATCCAGGGGGGATCCGGGGAGCTGTTTTTT; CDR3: CASSLIQGGSGELFF
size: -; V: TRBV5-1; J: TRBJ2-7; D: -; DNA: TGCGCCAGCAGCTTGGAGTGGGGACGGAACTACGAGCAGTACTTC; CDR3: CASSLEWGRNYEQYF
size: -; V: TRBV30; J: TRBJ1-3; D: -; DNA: TGTGCCTGGAGGTCCGGGGGGGACACCATATATTTT; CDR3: CAWRSGGDTIYF
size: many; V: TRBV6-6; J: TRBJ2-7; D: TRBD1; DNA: TGTGCCAGCGCGAGACAGGGTAGAGACGAGCAGTACTTC; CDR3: CASARQGRDEQYF
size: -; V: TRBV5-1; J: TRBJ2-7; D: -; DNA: TGCGCCAGCAGCTTGAGTTCGCTCTACGAGCAGTACTTC; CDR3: CASSLSSLYEQYF
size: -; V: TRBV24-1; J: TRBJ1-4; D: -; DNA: TGTGCCACCAGTGAAAGGGGGGCCGGCGCCGGCGAAAAACTGTTTTTT; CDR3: CATSERGAGAGEKLFF
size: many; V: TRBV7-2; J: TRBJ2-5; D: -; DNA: TGTGCCAGCAGCCCCGGACTGAACTTCCAAGAGACCCAGTACTTC; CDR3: CASSPGLNFQETQYF